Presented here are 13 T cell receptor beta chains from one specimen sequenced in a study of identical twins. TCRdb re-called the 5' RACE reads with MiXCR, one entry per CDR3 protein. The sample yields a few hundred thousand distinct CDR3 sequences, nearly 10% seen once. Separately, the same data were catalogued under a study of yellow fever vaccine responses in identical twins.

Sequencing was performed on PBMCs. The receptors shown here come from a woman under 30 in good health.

The CDR3 is CASSPTQGIETQYF. The CDR3 DNA sequence: TGTGCCAGCAGCCCGACACAGGGGATAGAGACCCAGTACTTC. The chain combines TRBV7-2 with TRBJ2-5, with TRBD1 matching over 7 bases. The length of the CDR3 is 14 residues. Germline CDR1 SGHTA, CDR2 FQGNSA. The V segment lost 5 bases and the J segment 4 bases; nucleotides outside the gene matches: 7.

The CDR3 bases are TGTGCCAGCAGTTACCCTAGCGGGAGGGCCTACGAGCAGTACTTC. Translation: CASSYPSGRAYEQYF. This sequence joins TRBV6-2 or TRBV6-3 and TRBJ2-7, with 12 nucleotides matching TRBD2. This CDR3 comprises 15 residues. V lost 2 bases to trimming and J lost 2 bases; unmatched junction nucleotides: 1. Germline V lookup: CDR1 MNHEY, CDR2 SVGEGT.

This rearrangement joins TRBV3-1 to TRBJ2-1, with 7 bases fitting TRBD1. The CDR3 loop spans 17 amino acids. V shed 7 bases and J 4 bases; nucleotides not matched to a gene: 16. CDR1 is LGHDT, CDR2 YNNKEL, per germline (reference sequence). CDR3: CASTNILRTGEYNEQFF. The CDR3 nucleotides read TGTGCCAGCACCAACATCCTCCGGACAGGAGAATACAATGAGCAGTTCTTC.

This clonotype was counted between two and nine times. The CDR3 spells CSARHPPGLAGTYEQYF. The CDR3 nucleotides are TGCAGTGCTAGACATCCCCCGGGACTAGCGGGAACCTACGAGCAGTACTTC. This chain links TRBV20-1 with TRBJ2-7, with 13 bases matching TRBD2. Germline V gene data show CDR1 as DFQATT and CDR2 as SNEGSKA (reference sequence). Losses at the gene ends were 2 bases for V and 2 bases for J; bases not matched to a gene: 9. This CDR3 region has 17 residues.

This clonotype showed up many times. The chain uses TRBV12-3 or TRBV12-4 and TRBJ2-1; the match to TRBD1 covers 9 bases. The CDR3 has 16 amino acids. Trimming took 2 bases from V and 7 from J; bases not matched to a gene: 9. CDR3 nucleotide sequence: TGTGCCAGCAGTTTACGGACCGGGACAGGGTGGAATGAGCAGTTCTTC. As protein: CASSLRTGTGWNEQFF.

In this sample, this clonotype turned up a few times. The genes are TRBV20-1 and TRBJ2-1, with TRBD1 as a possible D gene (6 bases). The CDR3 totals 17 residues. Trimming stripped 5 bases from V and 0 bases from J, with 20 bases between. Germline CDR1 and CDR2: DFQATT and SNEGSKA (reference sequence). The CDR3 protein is CSAPGEVRKSSYNEQFF. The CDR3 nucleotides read TGCAGTGCTCCAGGGGAAGTGCGGAAGAGCTCCTACAATGAGCAGTTCTTC.

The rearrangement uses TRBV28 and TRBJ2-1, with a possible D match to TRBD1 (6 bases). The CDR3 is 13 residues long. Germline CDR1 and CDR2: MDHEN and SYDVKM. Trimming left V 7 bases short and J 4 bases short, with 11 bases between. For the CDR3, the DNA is TGTGCCAGCACTCGGGACAAATACAATGAGCAGTTCTTC. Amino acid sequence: CASTRDKYNEQFF.

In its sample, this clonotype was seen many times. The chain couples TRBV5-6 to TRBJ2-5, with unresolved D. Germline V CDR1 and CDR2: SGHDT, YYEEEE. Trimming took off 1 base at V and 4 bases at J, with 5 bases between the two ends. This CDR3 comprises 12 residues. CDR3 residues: CASSLRLETQYF. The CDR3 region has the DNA TGTGCCAGCAGCTTGAGGCTAGAGACCCAGTACTTC. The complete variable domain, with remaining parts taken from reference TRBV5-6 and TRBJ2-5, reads DAGVTQSPTHLIKTRGQQVTLRCSPKSGHDTVSWYQQALGQGPQFIFQYYEEEERQRGNFPDRFSGHQFPNYSSELNVNALLLGDSALYLCASSLRLETQYFGPGTRLLVL.

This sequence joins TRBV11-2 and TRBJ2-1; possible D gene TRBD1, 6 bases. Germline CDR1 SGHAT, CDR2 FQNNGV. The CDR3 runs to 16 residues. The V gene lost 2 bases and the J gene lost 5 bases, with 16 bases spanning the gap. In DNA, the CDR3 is TGTGCCAGCAGCTTACGACGAGGACAGCTAAACAATGAGCAGTTCTTC. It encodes CASSLRRGQLNNEQFF.

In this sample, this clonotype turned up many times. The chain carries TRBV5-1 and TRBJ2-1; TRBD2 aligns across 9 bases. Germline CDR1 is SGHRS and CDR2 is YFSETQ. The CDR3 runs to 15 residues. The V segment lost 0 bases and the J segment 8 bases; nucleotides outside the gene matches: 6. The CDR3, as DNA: TGCGCCAGCAGCTTGGCCCCTAGCGGGGACCATGAGCAGTTCTTC. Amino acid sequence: CASSLAPSGDHEQFF.

The CDR3, as DNA: TGTGCCAGCAGTACTACTTGGTCCTACAATGAGCAGTTCTTC. This codes for CASSTTWSYNEQFF. The chain has TRBV6-5 and TRBJ2-1; D remains ambiguous. The CDR3 runs to 14 residues. Germline values: CDR1 MNHEY, CDR2 SVGAGI. With 5 bases removed from V and 1 base from J, the gap between germline ends came to 9 bases.

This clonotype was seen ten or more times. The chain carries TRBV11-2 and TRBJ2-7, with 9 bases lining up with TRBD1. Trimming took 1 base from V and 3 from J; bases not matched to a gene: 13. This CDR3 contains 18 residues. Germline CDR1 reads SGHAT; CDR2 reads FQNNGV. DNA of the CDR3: TGTGCCAGCAGCTTAGTGGGACAGGGTGTGGGACGGGGCTACGAGCAGTACTTC. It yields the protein CASSLVGQGVGRGYEQYF. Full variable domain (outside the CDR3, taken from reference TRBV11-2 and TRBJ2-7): EAGVAQSPRYKIIEKRQSVAFWCNPISGHATLYWYQQILGQGPKLLIQFQNNGVVDDSQLPKDRFSAERLKGVDSTLKIQPAKLEDSAVYLCASSLVGQGVGRGYEQYFGPGTRLTVT.

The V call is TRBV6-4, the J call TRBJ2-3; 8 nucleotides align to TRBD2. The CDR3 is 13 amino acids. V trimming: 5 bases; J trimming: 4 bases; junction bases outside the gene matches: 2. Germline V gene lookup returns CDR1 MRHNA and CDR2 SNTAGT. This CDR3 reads CASSSGSADTQYF. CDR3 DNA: TGTGCCAGCAGTAGCGGGAGTGCAGATACGCAGTATTTT.